The entry below gives a single T cell receptor (beta chain) sequence along with its context. Its antigen is not identified. Primers included in the PCR were 60 Vbeta and 13 Jbeta primers. In the authors' methods: Later, 65 million to 85 million unique TCR beta chains were counted in an analysis, and some 11 million of them were shared. The table came from immunoSEQ multiplex PCR; TCRdb's copy has only in-frame clones and leaves some out. The D gene and trimming were derived from the DNA, and the V and J assignments and clone size from that table. In the table there are about 200,000 clones, over 60% of which are singletons. V was pared by 3 bases and J by 9 bases, with 15 bases between. The CDR3 contains 14 residues. Germline CDR1 and CDR2: LNHDA and SQIVND (reference sequence). This entry is derived from a study of cytomegalovirus exposure and HLA in healthy donors. Study-level points and caveats: A later analysis reportedly found fewer N-insertions in an Asian-associated ancestry cluster than the roughly 670-donor mean.

This chain connects TRBV19 to TRBJ2-1, with a weak D call TRBD1 (6 bases). Sequencing was done on a sample of PBMCs. The sequence derives from a woman between 35 and 50 years old in good health and CMV-seronegative. CDR3 in DNA: TGTGCCAGTAGTATCCAACAGGGAATCGGTGAGCAGTTCTTC. This codes for CASSIQQGIGEQFF.